This T cell receptor (beta chain) was captured in a study of cytomegalovirus exposure and HLA in healthy donors. Study-level results: It was shown in a later analysis that HLA-associated TCR beta chains were more clonally expanded than other, equally common chains.

The PCR was carried out with 60 Vbeta primers and 13 Jbeta primers. Here immunoSEQ multiplex PCR was the method, and the copy in TCRdb shows in-frame clones only, minus some. The sample has about 130,000 clones, approximately 8.8% seen once; the top ten hold about 5.5%. This clone appeared a few times. Antigen unknown. The TCR originated in a man aged 40-49 years in good health and CMV-seronegative. The sequencing input was PBMCs.

The CDR3, as DNA: TGTGCCAGCAGCCCGAACAGTGTAGAAGAGCAGTTCTTC. This sequence encodes CASSPNSVEEQFF. V gene TRBV7-7 combines with J gene TRBJ2-1; no clear D. V gave up 5 bases and J gave up 10 bases, with 15 bases separating them. This CDR3 contains 13 residues. In germline, CDR1 is SSHAT, CDR2 FNYEAQ (reference sequence). Using reference TRBV7-7 and TRBJ2-1 for the parts outside the CDR3, the full variable domain is GAGVSQSPRYKVTKRGQDVTLRCDPISSHATLYWYQQALGQGPEFLTYFNYEAQPDKSGLPSDRFSAERPEGSISTLTIQRTEQRDSAMYRCASSPNSVEEQFFGPGTRLTVL.